The clone carrying this T cell receptor beta chain appeared a few times. This sample is part of a study of blood T cells in healthy people across ages. The second PCR ran 7 to 11 cycles with a sample-barcoded 5' primer and J-beta primers. Every cDNA molecule carried a tag from a template-switch adaptor bearing 12 random nucleotides. TCRdb itself ran the 5' RACE reads through MiXCR, one entry per CDR3 protein. Among around 820,000 distinct CDR3 sequences listed, about 25% were seen once. The sample also formed part of further work on T cells of mothers and their children. That work states: The second PCR's M1S primer added sample barcodes and 2-4 random nucleotides.

Sequencing input: blood. This receptor was taken from a boy younger than 18 in good health.

The CDR3 sequence is CASSLMGISTGELFF. The CDR3 DNA reads as TGTGCCAGCAGTTTGATGGGAATAAGCACCGGGGAGCTGTTTTTT. This chain connects TRBV28 to TRBJ2-2; D gene unclear. Germline V lookup: CDR1 MDHEN, CDR2 SYDVKM. Deletions cut 3 bases from V and 4 bases from J, with 12 bases between. The CDR3 loop spans 15 amino acids. The full variable domain, rest sourced from reference TRBV28 and TRBJ2-2, is DVKVTQSSRYLVKRTGEKVFLECVQDMDHENMFWYRQDPGLGLRLIYFSYDVKMKEKGDIPEGYSVSREKKERFSLILESASTNQTSMYLCASSLMGISTGELFFGEGSRLTVL.